Each of the 21 T cell receptor beta chains below was sequenced from the same sample in a study of primary melanoma T cells and metastatic recurrence. Some clones are missing from TCRdb's copy, which holds only in-frame ones; the method was immunoSEQ multiplex PCR. This sample carries about 3,100 clones, roughly four fifths of them seen once, and the ten largest clones take 20% to 25%. The sequenced sample was melanoma tumor tissue. The receptors stem from a human donor with melanoma.

V usage is TRBV5-1 and J usage is TRBJ2-2; 12 bases fit TRBD2. Germline CDR1 is SGHRS and CDR2 is YFSETQ. The length of the CDR3 is 16 residues. V was pared by 4 bases and J by 4 bases, with 5 bases of the junction left unmatched. CDR3 nucleotides: TGCGCCAGCAGCCGGACTAGCGGGGATTTCACCGGGGAGCTGTTTTTT. The encoded protein is CASSRTSGDFTGELFF.

The V and J genes are TRBV6-8 and TRBJ1-3; 10 bases are a match to TRBD1. The length of the CDR3 is 16 residues. After removal of 5 bases from V and 4 bases from J, the junction contained 8 bases not matched to a gene. Germline V gene sequence: CDR1 MNHGY, CDR2 SAAAGT. CDR3 in amino acids: CASSKRQGAIGNTIYF. Written as DNA, the CDR3 is TGTGCCAGCAGTAAGAGACAGGGGGCGATAGGAAACACCATATATTTT.

The CDR3 nucleotides are TGTGCCAGCAGCCAAGGGCTAGCTGGCCACATTCAGTACTTC. Translated, it gives CASSQGLAGHIQYF. The chain carries TRBV4-2 and TRBJ2-4, with D perhaps matching TRBD2 (5 bases). The CDR3 length is 14 residues. V lost 1 base, J lost 8 bases, and 12 bases lay in between. CDR1 is LGHNA and CDR2 is YNFKEQ in the germline V gene.

This rearrangement joins TRBV22-1 to TRBJ2-1; TRBD2, the D gene given by the table, was not confirmed from the DNA. TRBV22-1 is a documented pseudogene. This CDR3 is 13 amino acids long. CDR3 sequence (DNA): TGTGCCAGCAGTTCGGGACTTTACAATGAGCAGTTCTTC. The encoded protein is CASSSGLYNEQFF.

This chain links TRBV6-8 with TRBJ2-7; D is possibly TRBD2 (6 bases). V gave up 5 bases and J gave up 3 bases, with 17 bases separating them. CDR3 length: 15 residues. CDR1 and CDR2 (germline): MNHGY, SAAAGT. The CDR3 region is CASSRLDSLVYEQYF. The DNA for the CDR3 is TGTGCCAGCAGTAGACTAGACAGTTTAGTCTACGAGCAGTACTTC.

The gene calls are TRBV28 and TRBJ2-7; TRBD2 agrees at 10 bases. Germline loops: CDR1 MDHEN, CDR2 SYDVKM. This CDR3 contains 15 residues. The ends lost 7 bases at V and 4 bases at J; junction bases unmatched: 10. In DNA, the CDR3 is TGTGCCAGCAACCTAGCGGGAGCCCCTCTATACGAGCAGTACTTC. Protein product: CASNLAGAPLYEQYF.

This clone was seen more than once but under ten times. This chain links TRBV6-8 with TRBJ2-7; TRBD2 matches 8 bases. The ends lost 7 bases at V and 2 bases at J; junction bases unmatched: 10. This CDR3 comprises 15 residues. Per germline, CDR1 MNHGY and CDR2 SAAAGT. DNA of the CDR3: TGTGCCAGCAACGACCCGGGACTAGGGACCTACGAGCAGTACTTC. Translating gives CASNDPGLGTYEQYF.

The gene calls are TRBV19 and TRBJ2-1; TRBD2 agrees at 12 bases. Germline V gene data show CDR1 as LNHDA and CDR2 as SQIVND (reference sequence). CDR3 size: 15 residues. V lost 6 bases, J lost 7 bases, and 7 bases stayed unmatched. CDR3 sequence reads: CASSSGTSGWNEQFF. The CDR3 bases are TGTGCCAGTAGCTCAGGGACTAGCGGGTGGAATGAGCAGTTCTTC.

The chain uses TRBV6-8 and TRBJ1-2; D might be TRBD1 (6 bases). With 7 bases removed from V and 4 bases from J, the gap between germline ends came to 22 bases. The CDR3 runs to 16 residues. Germline CDR1 and CDR2: MNHGY and SAAAGT. The CDR3 nucleotides are TGTGCCAGCACAAAACTCCTGTCAGGGGTGGTCTATGGCTACACCTTC. Its translation is CASTKLLSGVVYGYTF.

This sequence joins TRBV18 and TRBJ2-2; 8 bases are shared with TRBD1. This CDR3 spans 15 amino acids. Germline V CDR1 and CDR2: KGHSH, LQKENI. V shed 5 bases and J 0 bases; nucleotides not matched to a gene: 2. The CDR3 sequence: CASSEQGANTGELFF. CDR3 sequence (DNA): TGTGCCAGCTCAGAACAGGGGGCGAACACCGGGGAGCTGTTTTTT.

This sequence joins TRBV12-5 and TRBJ1-6; no clear D. In germline, CDR1 is LGHNT, CDR2 FRNRAP. The CDR3 extends over 13 amino acids. Trimming cost V 1 base and J 8 bases, with 6 bases left between them. The CDR3 nucleotides read TGTGCTAGTGGTTTGGAGCCGTATTCACCCCTCCACTTT. It is translated as CASGLEPYSPLHF.

This clone was seen once. The CDR3 region is CASTWASGSPGELFF. The CDR3, as DNA: TGTGCCAGTACGTGGGCTAGCGGGAGTCCCGGGGAGCTGTTTTTT. V usage is TRBV19 and J usage is TRBJ2-2, with TRBD2 identical over 10 bases. Germline CDR1 and CDR2: LNHDA and SQIVND (reference sequence). The CDR3 runs 15 residues. Unmatched junction bases numbered 8, after V lost 7 bases and J lost 6 bases.

The chain uses TRBV11-3 and TRBJ2-5; tentative D call: TRBD2 (6 bases). The CDR3 sequence is 15 residues long. The ends were cut back, 4 bases at V and 4 bases at J, with 16 bases in the middle. Germline V gene lookup returns CDR1 SGHNT and CDR2 YENEEA. The CDR3, as DNA: TGTGCCAGCAGCTCGACTCGCACGGAGGGAGAGACCCAGTACTTC. Protein: CASSSTRTEGETQYF.

The chain employs TRBV25-1 and TRBJ1-2, with D possibly TRBD1 on 6 matching bases. V lost 2 bases and J lost 7, with 14 bases in between. CDR3 length equals 14 residues. Germline V lookup: CDR1 MGHDK, CDR2 SYGVNS. The CDR3 nucleotides read TGTGCCAGCAGTGAAATAGGACAGAGGTCTGGCTACACCTTC. Translated: CASSEIGQRSGYTF.

The chain uses TRBV19 and TRBJ1-5; D is ambiguous. Germline-derived CDR1 and CDR2 are LNHDA and SQIVND (reference sequence). This CDR3 spans 16 amino acids. Between the trimmed V and J ends, which lost 5 bases and 1 base, there was a span of 15 bases. The CDR3 DNA follows: TGTGCCAGTAGTGATATAAGGGTCTTGAGCAATCAGCCCCAGCATTTT. Translation: CASSDIRVLSNQPQHF.

This clone came up a few times. The chain employs TRBV11-3 and TRBJ1-1; no firm D call. This CDR3 has 15 residues. Trimming cost V 3 bases and J 0 bases, with 11 bases left between them. Germline loops: CDR1 SGHNT, CDR2 YENEEA. CDR3 nucleotide sequence: TGTGCCAGCAGCTTGGATGGGGTGATGAACACTGAAGCTTTCTTT. Translated, it gives CASSLDGVMNTEAFF.

This clone has more than one count but fewer than ten. This chain uses TRBV28 with TRBJ2-3, with D tentatively TRBD2 (6 bases). Trimming pared 2 bases from V and 3 bases from J, leaving 9 bases between. CDR1 is MDHEN and CDR2 is SYDVKM in the germline V gene. The CDR3 totals 14 residues. CDR3 sequence: CASSLAGFTDTQYF. In DNA form, the CDR3 reads TGTGCCAGCAGTTTAGCGGGGTTTACAGATACGCAGTATTTT.

CDR3 coding DNA: TGTGCCACCAGCAGCCGGGACAGGGGTCACTACGAGCAGTACTTC. It is translated as CATSSRDRGHYEQYF. The genes are TRBV15 and TRBJ2-7; the match to TRBD1 covers 10 bases. V lost 3 bases, J lost 3 bases, and 5 bases stayed unmatched. Germline values: CDR1 LNHNV, CDR2 YYDKDF (reference sequence). The length of the CDR3 is 15 residues.

V usage is TRBV28 and J usage is TRBJ2-3; 8 positions match TRBD2. CDR3 length: 19 residues. Germline V lookup: CDR1 MDHEN, CDR2 SYDVKM. V gave up 4 bases and J gave up 4 bases; unmatched junction bases: 19. The CDR3 nucleotides read TGTGCCAGCAGTTCCGTATTCTCAAGACTAGCGTCCTTTCCAGATACGCAGTATTTT. This codes for CASSSVFSRLASFPDTQYF.

The V and J genes are TRBV6-8 and TRBJ2-5; D not certain. The CDR3 runs 14 residues. Germline V lookup: CDR1 MNHGY, CDR2 SAAAGT. The V and J ends lost 2 bases and 5 bases respectively, with 12 bases between them. This chain's CDR3 is CASSYPAYPETQYF. The CDR3 nucleotides read TGTGCCAGCAGTTACCCTGCCTATCCGGAGACCCAGTACTTC.

This clone has just one count. The CDR3 sequence: CASSLEAGYTDTQYF. CDR3 sequence (DNA): TGTGCCAGCAGCTTAGAGGCGGGTTACACAGATACGCAGTATTTT. This chain uses TRBV11-3 with TRBJ2-3, with a tentative D call TRBD2 (5 bases). Germline values: CDR1 SGHNT, CDR2 YENEEA. V was trimmed by 0 bases and J by 2 bases, leaving 9 bases between them. CDR3 length: 15 amino acids.